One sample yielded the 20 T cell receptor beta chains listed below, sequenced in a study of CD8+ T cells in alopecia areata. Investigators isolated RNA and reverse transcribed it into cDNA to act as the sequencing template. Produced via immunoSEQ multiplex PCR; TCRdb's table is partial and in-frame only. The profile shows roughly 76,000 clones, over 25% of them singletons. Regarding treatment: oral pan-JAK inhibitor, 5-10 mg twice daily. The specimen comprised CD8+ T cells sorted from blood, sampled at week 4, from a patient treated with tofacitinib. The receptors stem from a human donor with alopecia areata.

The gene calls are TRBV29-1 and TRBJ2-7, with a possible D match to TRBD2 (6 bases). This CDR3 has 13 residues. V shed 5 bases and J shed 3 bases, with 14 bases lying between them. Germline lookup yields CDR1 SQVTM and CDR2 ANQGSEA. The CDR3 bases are TGCAGCGTTAGACTAGAAGCGTACTACGAGCAGTACTTC. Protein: CSVRLEAYYEQYF.

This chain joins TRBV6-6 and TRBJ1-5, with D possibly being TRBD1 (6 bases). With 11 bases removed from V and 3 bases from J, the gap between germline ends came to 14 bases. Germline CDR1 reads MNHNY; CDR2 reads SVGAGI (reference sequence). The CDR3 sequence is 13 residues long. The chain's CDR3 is CAGAGALNQPQHF. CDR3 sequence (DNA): TGTGCCGGGGCAGGGGCCCTCAATCAGCCCCAGCATTTT.

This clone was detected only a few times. The chain's CDR3 is CASGRHRYEQYF. CDR3 DNA sequence: TGTGCCAGCGGTAGACATCGATACGAGCAGTACTTC. The gene calls are TRBV2 and TRBJ2-5; D not certain. The J call is in doubt because the DNA end fits TRBJ2-7 better. CDR3 size: 12 residues. Germline CDR1 reads SNHLY; CDR2 reads FYNNEI.

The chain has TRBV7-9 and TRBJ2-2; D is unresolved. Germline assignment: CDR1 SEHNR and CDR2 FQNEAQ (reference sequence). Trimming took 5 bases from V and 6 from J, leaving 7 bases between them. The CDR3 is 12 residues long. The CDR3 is CASSPIPGELFF. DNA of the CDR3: TGTGCCAGCAGCCCTATACCCGGGGAGCTGTTTTTT. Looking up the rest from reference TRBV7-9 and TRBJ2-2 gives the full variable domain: DTGVSQNPRHKITKRGQNVTFRCDPISEHNRLYWYRQTLGQGPEFLTYFQNEAQLEKSRLLSDRFSAERPKGSFSTLEIQRTEQGDSAMYLCASSPIPGELFFGEGSRLTVL.

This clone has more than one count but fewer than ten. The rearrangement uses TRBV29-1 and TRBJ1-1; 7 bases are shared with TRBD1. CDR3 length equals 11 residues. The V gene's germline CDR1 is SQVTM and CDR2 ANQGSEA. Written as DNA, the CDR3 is TGCAGTTCACAGGGGCCCACTGAAGCTTTCTTT. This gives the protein CSSQGPTEAFF.

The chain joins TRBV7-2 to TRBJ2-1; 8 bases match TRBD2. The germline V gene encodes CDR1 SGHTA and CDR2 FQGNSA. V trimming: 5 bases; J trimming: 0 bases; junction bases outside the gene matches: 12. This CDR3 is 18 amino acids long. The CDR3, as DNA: TGTGCCAGCAGCCCGAGAACAGCGGGGGTTAGCTCCTACAATGAGCAGTTCTTC. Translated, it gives CASSPRTAGVSSYNEQFF.

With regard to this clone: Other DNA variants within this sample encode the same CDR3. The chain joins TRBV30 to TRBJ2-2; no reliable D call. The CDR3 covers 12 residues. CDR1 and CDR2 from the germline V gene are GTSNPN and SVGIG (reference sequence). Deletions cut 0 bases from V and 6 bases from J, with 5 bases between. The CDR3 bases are TGTGCCTGGAGTGTAGGCGCCGGGGAGCTGTTTTTT. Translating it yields CAWSVGAGELFF.

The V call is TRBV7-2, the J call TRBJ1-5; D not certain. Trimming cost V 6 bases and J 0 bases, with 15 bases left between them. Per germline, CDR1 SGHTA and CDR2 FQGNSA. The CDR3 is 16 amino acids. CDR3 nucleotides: TGTGCCAGCAGTCATGGGGAAGGGTTTAGCAATCAGCCCCAGCATTTT. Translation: CASSHGEGFSNQPQHF.

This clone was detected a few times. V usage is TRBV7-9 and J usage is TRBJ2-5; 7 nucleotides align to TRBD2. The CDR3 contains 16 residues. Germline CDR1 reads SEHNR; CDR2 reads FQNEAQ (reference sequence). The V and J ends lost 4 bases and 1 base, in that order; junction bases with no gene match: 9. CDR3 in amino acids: CASSSSLSSGQETQYF. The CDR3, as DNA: TGTGCCAGCAGCTCATCCCTGTCTAGCGGCCAAGAGACCCAGTACTTC.

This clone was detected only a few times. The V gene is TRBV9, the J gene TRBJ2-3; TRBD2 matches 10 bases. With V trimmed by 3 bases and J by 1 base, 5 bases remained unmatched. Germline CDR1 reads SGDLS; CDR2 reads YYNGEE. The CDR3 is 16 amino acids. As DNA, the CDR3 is TGTGCCAGCAGCGGCAACCTAGCGGGGGGCACAGATACGCAGTATTTT. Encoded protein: CASSGNLAGGTDTQYF.

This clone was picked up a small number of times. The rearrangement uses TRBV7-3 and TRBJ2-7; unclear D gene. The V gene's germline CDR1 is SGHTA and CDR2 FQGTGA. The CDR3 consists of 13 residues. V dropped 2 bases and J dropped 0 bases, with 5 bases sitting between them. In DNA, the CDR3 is TGTGCCAGCAGCTTAGACTTCTCCTACGAGCAGTACTTC. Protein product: CASSLDFSYEQYF.

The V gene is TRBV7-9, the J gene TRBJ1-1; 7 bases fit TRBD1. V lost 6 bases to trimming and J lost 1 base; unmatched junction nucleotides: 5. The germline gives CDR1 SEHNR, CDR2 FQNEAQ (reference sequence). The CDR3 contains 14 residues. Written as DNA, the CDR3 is TGTGCCAGCAGTTTGGGACAGCCGAACACTGAAGCTTTCTTT. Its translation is CASSLGQPNTEAFF.

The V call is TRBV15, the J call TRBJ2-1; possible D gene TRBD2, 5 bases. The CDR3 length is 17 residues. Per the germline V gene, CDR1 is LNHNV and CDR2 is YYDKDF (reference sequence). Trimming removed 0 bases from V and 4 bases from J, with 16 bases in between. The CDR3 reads CATSRDLKDFTYNEQFF. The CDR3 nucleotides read TGTGCCACCAGCAGAGATCTCAAGGACTTCACGTACAATGAGCAGTTCTTC.

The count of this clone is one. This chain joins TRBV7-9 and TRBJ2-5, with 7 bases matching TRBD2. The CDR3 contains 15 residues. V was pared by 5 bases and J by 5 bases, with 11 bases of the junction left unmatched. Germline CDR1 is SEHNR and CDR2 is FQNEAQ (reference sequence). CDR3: CASSPVAGWKETQYF. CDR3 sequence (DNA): TGTGCCAGCAGCCCCGTAGCGGGTTGGAAGGAGACCCAGTACTTC.

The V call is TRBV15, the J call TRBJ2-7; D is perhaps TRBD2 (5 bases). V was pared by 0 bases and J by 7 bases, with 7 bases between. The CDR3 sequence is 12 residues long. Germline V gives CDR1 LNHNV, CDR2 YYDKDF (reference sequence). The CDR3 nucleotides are TGTGCCACCAGCAGAGATCGGAGGGAGCAGTACTTC. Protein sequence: CATSRDRREQYF.

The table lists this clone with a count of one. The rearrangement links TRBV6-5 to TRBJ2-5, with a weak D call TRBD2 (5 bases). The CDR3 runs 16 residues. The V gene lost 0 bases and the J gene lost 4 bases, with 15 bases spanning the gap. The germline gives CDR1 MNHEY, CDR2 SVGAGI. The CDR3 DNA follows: TGTGCCAGCAGTTACTCGATGGTCCAAGGGAGAGAGACCCAGTACTTC. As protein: CASSYSMVQGRETQYF.

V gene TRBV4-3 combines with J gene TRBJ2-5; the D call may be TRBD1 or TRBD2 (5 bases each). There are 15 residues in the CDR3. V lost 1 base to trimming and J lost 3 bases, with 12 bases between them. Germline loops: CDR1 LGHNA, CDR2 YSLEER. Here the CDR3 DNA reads TGCGCCAGCAGCCAAGTTCGGGGACCCGAAGAGACCCAGTACTTC. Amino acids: CASSQVRGPEETQYF.

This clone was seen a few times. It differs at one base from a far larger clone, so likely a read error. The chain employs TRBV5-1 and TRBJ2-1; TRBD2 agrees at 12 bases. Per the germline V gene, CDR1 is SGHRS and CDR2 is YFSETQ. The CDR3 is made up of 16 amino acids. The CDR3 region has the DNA TGCGCCAGCAGGTTGGTTCCTAGCGGGAGGGGGAATGAGCAGTTCTTC. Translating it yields CASRLVPSGRGNEQFF.

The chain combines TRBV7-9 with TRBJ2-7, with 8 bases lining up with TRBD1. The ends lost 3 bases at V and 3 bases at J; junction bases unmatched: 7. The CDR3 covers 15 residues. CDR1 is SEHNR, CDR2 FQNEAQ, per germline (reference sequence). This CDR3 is CASSFSDREHYEQYF. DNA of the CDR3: TGTGCCAGCAGCTTTTCGGACAGGGAACACTACGAGCAGTACTTC.

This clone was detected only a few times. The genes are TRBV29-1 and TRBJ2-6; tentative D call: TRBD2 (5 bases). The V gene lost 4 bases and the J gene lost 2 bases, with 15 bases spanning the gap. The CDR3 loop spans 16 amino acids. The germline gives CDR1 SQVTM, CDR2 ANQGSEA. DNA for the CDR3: TGCAGCGTTGGGGCACCTGGGAGTGCTGGGGCCAACGTCCTGACTTTC. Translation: CSVGAPGSAGANVLTF.